The subject of this entry is one T cell receptor beta chain. The target antigen is unknown. These data originate in a study of graft-versus-host responses after intestinal transplantation. Study-wide background: Each recipient received a multivisceral, liver-intestinal, or isolated intestinal graft. Among the recipients, all got anti-thymocyte globulin induction and then tacrolimus and steroids for about 3 years. The study, taken as a whole, reports: Researchers found GvH clones in recipient marrow, and some showed up first in ileum or blood.

The V end lost 6 bases, the J end lost 0 bases, and 12 bases lay between the germline ends. This CDR3 is 15 amino acids long. From germline, CDR1 is LNHDA and CDR2 SQIVND (reference sequence). Data came from immunoSEQ multiplex PCR; TCRdb stores just in-frame clones and leaves some out. This repertoire shows 99,000 or so clones, about 88% found once; its top ten account for about 0.9%. The source material was unstimulated CD4+ T cells sorted from spleen or lymph node cells, sampled before intestinal transplant. The chain combines TRBV19 with TRBJ1-5; the D gene is possibly TRBD1 (5 bases). The source of this sequence is a human donor who received an intestinal transplant. Written as DNA, the CDR3 is TGTGCCAGTAGGACGGGACCGCATAGCAATCAGCCCCAGCATTTT. Amino acids: CASRTGPHSNQPQHF. The whole variable domain, filled in from reference TRBV19 and TRBJ1-5, reads DGGITQSPKYLFRKEGQNVTLSCEQNLNHDAMYWYRQDPGQGLRLIYYSQIVNDFQKGDIAEGYSVSREKKESFPLTVTSAQKNPTAFYLCASRTGPHSNQPQHFGDGTRLSIL.